This is a list of T cell receptor beta chains from one sample in a study of blood T cells in healthy people across ages. TCRdb redid the calling of the 5' RACE reads with MiXCR, one entry per CDR3 protein. The sample includes 800,000 to 1,300,000 distinct CDR3 sequences, 25% of them seen just once. This sample also appeared in a second study, on T cells of mothers and their children.

Sequencing input: blood. The receptors derive from a girl aged 2-10 years in good health. CDR3s include the opening cysteine and the closing phenylalanine or tryptophan. A D gene is named only where the DNA matches it firmly. Expanded clones are given a class, and other clones once, few, many or no size at all.

- | TRBJ2-3 | TRBV9 | TRBD2 | TGTGCCAGCAGCGTAGAGGTCATTGCGGGCGGGAGTGAATATTTGGATACGCAGTATTTT | CASSVEVIAGGSEYLDTQYF
once | TRBJ2-3 | TRBV4-1 | TRBD1 | TGCGCCAGCAGCCTCGGGACAGGAGGCGGCACAGATACGCAGTATTTT | CASSLGTGGGTDTQYF
- | TRBJ2-7 | TRBV6-5 | TRBD1 | TGTGCCAGCAGTCAAACAGGGGCCCTCTGCGAGCAGTACTTC | CASSQTGALCEQYF
- | TRBJ2-2 | TRBV7-3 | TRBD1 | TGTGCCAGCAGCACCTCCGGGACAGGGCGCACCGGGGAGCTGTTTTTT | CASSTSGTGRTGELFF
few | TRBJ1-4 | TRBV25-1 | - | TGTGCCAGCAGTTCAGCTACAACTAATGAAAAACTGTTTTTT | CASSSATTNEKLFF
few | TRBJ2-2 | TRBV6-5 | - | TGTGCCAGCAGTTACTCGATGGCGGCCGGGGAGCTGTTTTTT | CASSYSMAAGELFF
- | TRBJ1-4 | TRBV9 | - | TGTGCCAGCAGCGTAGAAGGTCGGGGAGCCAATGAAAAACTGTTTTTT | CASSVEGRGANEKLFF
many | TRBJ1-1 | TRBV7-2 | - | TGTGCCAGCAGCTTAGGACGGGCGAACACTGAAGCTTTCTTT | CASSLGRANTEAFF
- | TRBJ1-2 | TRBV6-6 | - | TGTGCCAGCAGTTACGTTTGGGGGGTCGATAACTATGGCTACACCTTC | CASSYVWGVDNYGYTF
many | TRBJ2-7 | TRBV27 | - | TGTGCCAGCAGTTTGTCAGGGCCCTACGAGCAGTACTTC | CASSLSGPYEQYF